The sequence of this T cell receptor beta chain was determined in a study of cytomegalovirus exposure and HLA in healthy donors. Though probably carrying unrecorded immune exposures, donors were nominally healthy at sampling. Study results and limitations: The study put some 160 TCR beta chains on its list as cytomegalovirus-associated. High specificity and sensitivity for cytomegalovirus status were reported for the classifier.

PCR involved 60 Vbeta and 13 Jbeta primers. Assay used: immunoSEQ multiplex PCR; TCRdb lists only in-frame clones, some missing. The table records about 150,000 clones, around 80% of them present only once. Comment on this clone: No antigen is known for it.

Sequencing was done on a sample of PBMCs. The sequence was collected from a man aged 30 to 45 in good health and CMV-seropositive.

In DNA, the CDR3 is TGTGCCAGCAGTCTTACCCCCGCGGGAAACACCATATATTTT. Amino acid sequence: CASSLTPAGNTIYF. V gene TRBV27 combines with J gene TRBJ1-3; D unresolved. This CDR3 comprises 14 residues. Germline V CDR1 and CDR2: MNHEY, SMNVEV (reference sequence). Trimming took 5 bases from V and 4 from J, leaving 12 bases between them.